The next 17 T cell receptor beta chains were all read from a single sample in a study of cytomegalovirus exposure and HLA in healthy donors (dated by TCRdb to 2016 to 2017). Library construction relied on the immunoSEQ multiplex PCR assay. The multiplex PCR relied on a mix of 60 forward primers for TCR Vbeta segments and 13 reverse primers for TCR Jbeta segments. The table was pulled from immuneACCESS by TCRdb, which kept in-frame rearrangements only. Such tables lose some clones; where checked, under half of the loss comes from unresolved V genes, and the rest has no known cause. For this sample there are 100,000 to 150,000 clones; around 80% appear just once. The top ten clonotypes cover approximately 5% of the sample. Input material: PBMCs. These TCRs come from a man younger than 40 in good health and CMV-seronegative.

This chain joins TRBV6-5 and TRBJ2-1; TRBD1 matches 7 bases. Trimming at V came to 8 bases and at J to 9 bases, leaving 10 bases not matched to a gene. There are 13 residues in the CDR3. Germline CDR1 is MNHEY and CDR2 is SVGAGI. CDR3 loop: CASSRRQGSEQFF. CDR3 sequence (DNA): TGTGCCAGCTCCCGAAGACAGGGATCTGAGCAGTTCTTC.

To note about this clone: One end of the junction is discordant with germline, which a read error may explain. The V gene is TRBV5-1, the J gene TRBJ2-7; perhaps TRBD1 as D (7 bases). The V gene's germline CDR1 is SGHRS and CDR2 YFSETQ. The CDR3 length is 14 residues. The CDR3 loop reads CASGRGGGLDEQHF. For the CDR3, the DNA is TGCGCCAGCGGGCGAGGAGGGGGCTTGGACGAGCAGCACTTC.

The V and J genes are TRBV5-1 and TRBJ1-2, with 8 nucleotides matching TRBD1. There are 16 residues in the CDR3. In germline, CDR1 is SGHRS, CDR2 YFSETQ. V trimming: 4 bases; J trimming: 3 bases; junction bases outside the gene matches: 11. The CDR3 loop is CASSPGSGGRDYGYTF. CDR3 coding DNA: TGCGCCAGCAGCCCTGGGTCAGGGGGCCGGGACTATGGCTACACCTTC.

V and J are TRBV28 and TRBJ1-2; TRBD1 matches 10 bases. J was trimmed by 5 bases and V by 5 bases; bases with no gene match: 14. The CDR3 runs to 17 residues. Germline V lookup: CDR1 MDHEN, CDR2 SYDVKM. The CDR3 bases are TGTGCCAGCAGTGCCGTCTGGGACAGGGGTCGGGAGTATGGCTACACCTTC. It specifies CASSAVWDRGREYGYTF.

This clone was found once. This chain uses TRBV7-6 with TRBJ1-2; D unclear. The CDR3 runs 13 residues. The V end lost 5 bases, the J end lost 8 bases, and 15 bases lay between the germline ends. From germline, CDR1 is SGHVS and CDR2 FNYEAQ. CDR3 sequence: CASSPSGSRGYTF. CDR3 sequence (DNA): TGTGCCAGCAGCCCGTCGGGGTCGAGGGGCTACACCTTC.

J is TRBJ2-5 and V is TRBV19; perhaps TRBD2 as D (6 bases). Germline V gene data show CDR1 as LNHDA and CDR2 as SQIVND (reference sequence). Trimming cost V 5 bases and J 3 bases, with 10 bases left between them. The CDR3 is 13 residues long. The CDR3 region has the DNA TGTGCCAGTAGTCCGCGGGGAAAAGAGACCCAGTACTTC. Amino acids: CASSPRGKETQYF.

With regard to this clone: Because it lacks the conserved phenylalanine or tryptophan at the end, this CDR3 is likely a read error. The CDR3, as DNA: TGTGCCAGTAGGGTAGACAGGGGCGGCTACACCCTC. This translates into CASRVDRGGYTL. V is TRBV19 and J is TRBJ1-2, with TRBD1 matching over 8 bases. Germline trimming cut 6 bases from V and 8 bases from J; bases unmatched to any gene: 5. The CDR3 length is 12 residues. CDR1 is LNHDA and CDR2 is SQIVND in the germline V gene (reference sequence).

This clone occurred a few times. The chain links TRBV5-1 to TRBJ1-5, with 7 bases lining up with TRBD1. The CDR3 consists of 16 residues. Trimming cost V 4 bases and J 7 bases; bases outside gene matches: 14. Germline V lookup: CDR1 SGHRS, CDR2 YFSETQ. The CDR3 DNA follows: TGCGCCAGCAGCCGGGACAGCCTTTCTTGGGAGCAGCCCCAGCATTTT. It codes for CASSRDSLSWEQPQHF.

In this sample, this clone turned up once. The genes are TRBV13 and TRBJ2-7, with 9 bases matching TRBD2. The CDR3 loop spans 15 amino acids. The J segment lost 5 bases and the V segment lost 0 bases, leaving 5 bases of the junction unmatched. Looked up from germline, CDR1 is PRHDT and CDR2 is FYEKMQ (reference sequence). For the CDR3, the DNA is TGTGCCAGCAGCTTAGGGGCTAGCGGGAAGGACGAGCAGTACTTC. It translates to CASSLGASGKDEQYF.

The V and J genes are TRBV4-3 and TRBJ1-1; D might be TRBD1 (5 bases). With 0 bases removed from V and 5 bases from J, the gap between germline ends came to 10 bases. The V gene's germline CDR1 is LGHNA and CDR2 YSLEER. CDR3 length: 14 amino acids. The CDR3 bases are TGCGCCAGCAGCCAAGATAGGGGTTTTACTGAAGCTTTCTTT. Translating it yields CASSQDRGFTEAFF.

J is TRBJ2-7 and V is TRBV28; 9 positions match TRBD2. The CDR3 has 12 amino acids. Germline CDR1 MDHEN, CDR2 SYDVKM. V shed 6 bases and J 5 bases; nucleotides not matched to a gene: 2. The CDR3 nucleotides read TGTGCCAGCAGGGGACTAGCTGACGAGCAGTACTTC. This codes for CASRGLADEQYF.

V and J are TRBV15 and TRBJ1-2; D is ambiguous. The germline V gene encodes CDR1 LNHNV and CDR2 YYDKDF (reference sequence). Trimming removed 1 base at V and 3 bases at J, with 12 bases between. CDR3 size: 15 residues. In nucleotides, the CDR3 is TGTGCCACCAGCAGAGCGCGACTACGAGACTATGGCTACACCTTC. It translates to CATSRARLRDYGYTF.

The CDR3 nucleotides are TGTGCCAGCAGCTTAGCTAGCGGGAGTTACGAGCAGTACTTC. The encoded protein is CASSLASGSYEQYF. The chain employs TRBV13 and TRBJ2-7, with 10 bases identical to TRBD2. The CDR3 is 14 amino acids. CDR1 is PRHDT and CDR2 is FYEKMQ in the germline V gene (reference sequence). V shed 1 base and J 4 bases; nucleotides not matched to a gene: 1.

In this sample, this clone turned up once. The chain has TRBV2 and TRBJ1-5; TRBD1 matches 8 bases. This CDR3 has 13 residues. Germline assignment: CDR1 SNHLY and CDR2 FYNNEI. The V gene end was trimmed by 7 bases and the J gene end by 7 bases; junction bases not matched to a gene: 6. CDR3 nucleotide sequence: TGTGCCAGCACTGCGGACAGGGACCAGCCCCAGCATTTT. Translating it yields CASTADRDQPQHF. Filled out from reference TRBV2 and TRBJ1-5, the complete variable domain reads EPEVTQTPSHQVTQMGQEVILRCVPISNHLYFYWYRQILGQKVEFLVSFYNNEISEKSEIFDDQFSVERPDGSNFTLKIRSTKLEDSAMYFCASTADRDQPQHFGDGTRLSIL.

This clone was detected a few times. The V and J genes are TRBV5-6 and TRBJ1-1; D remains ambiguous. CDR1 SGHDT and CDR2 YYEEEE come from the germline V gene. Trimming cost V 5 bases and J 1 base, with 12 bases left between them. The CDR3 is made up of 14 amino acids. As DNA, the CDR3 is TGTGCCAGCAGGCCCGCCCATAGGAACACTGAAGCTTTCTTT. Its translation is CASRPAHRNTEAFF.

This rearrangement joins TRBV10-2 to TRBJ1-5, with a weak D call TRBD1 (5 bases). This CDR3 region has 14 residues. Trimming removed 1 base from V and 5 bases from J, with 9 bases in between. The germline CDR1 and CDR2 sequences are WSHSY and SAAADI. CDR3 coding DNA: TGCGCCAGCAGTGAGTTGGGGCCTGATCAGCCCCAGCATTTT. This encodes CASSELGPDQPQHF.

The V call is TRBV5-6, the J call TRBJ1-6; D perhaps matches TRBD1 (5 bases). V was clipped by 4 bases and J by 9 bases, with 14 bases between them. The CDR3 runs to 14 residues. Germline V lookup: CDR1 SGHDT, CDR2 YYEEEE. This CDR3 reads CASSPGGDSSPLHF. CDR3 sequence (DNA): TGTGCCAGCAGCCCCGGAGGGGATAGTTCACCCCTCCACTTT.